A selection of T cell receptor beta chains follows, all from one sample in a study of shared T cell receptors in the human thymus. Produced via immunoSEQ multiplex PCR; TCRdb's table is partial and in-frame only. The data hold more than 550,000 clones, with approximately 89% observed a single time. These sequences were also reported in another study, on human thymus T cells.

The sample was thymocytes. These TCRs come from a boy under three years old with a congenital heart defect. CDR3s leave out the opening cysteine and the closing phenylalanine or tryptophan. The order of the fields is D gene, J gene, V gene, CDR3 protein. The D gene is left open where the match is weak.

>TRBD1|TRBJ2-1|TRBV28
ASVRTGEKYEQF
>-|TRBJ1-2|TRBV27
ASRGTFNYGYT
>-|TRBJ1-3|TRBV5-1
ASSLTKSWPISGNTIY
>TRBD2|TRBJ2-3|TRBV14
ASSQDRPPGGRTDTQY
>-|TRBJ1-2|TRBV27
ASRSSGPYPNYGYT
>-|TRBJ2-3|TRBV18
ASSPGLSTDTQY
>-|TRBJ2-7|TRBV5-4
ASSSPQATIYEQY
>-|TRBJ2-2|TRBV29-1
SGTGPPNTGELF
>TRBD2|TRBJ2-5|TRBV28
ASSLGGEALETQY
>TRBD1|TRBJ2-7|TRBV11-2
ASSTSGQGKEGEQY
>-|TRBJ2-7|TRBV5-1
ASSPGQGGYEQY
>-|TRBJ2-7|TRBV5-4
ASSLAGNSYEQY
>TRBD1|TRBJ1-5|TRBV7-2
ASSSPTGDQPQH
>TRBD2|TRBJ2-1|TRBV7-9
ASSLDRTSVSEQF
>-|TRBJ1-5|TRBV5-5
ASSRPDQPQH
>-|TRBJ2-5|TRBV6-5
ASSYSKTVRETQY
>TRBD2|TRBJ2-3|TRBV5-4
ASSSPKAGGPDTQY
>-|TRBJ1-1|TRBV6-1
AGGQTNTEAF
>-|TRBJ1-5|TRBV6-1
ASSDYSNQPQH
>-|TRBJ2-1|TRBV28
ASSLSREQF
>TRBD1|TRBJ2-7|TRBV28
ASSLSDDRVLSYEQY
>-|TRBJ1-2|TRBV19
ASSTFNYGYT
>-|TRBJ1-1|TRBV19
ASSLNGGVLNTEAF
>-|TRBJ1-4|TRBV27
ASKVAVSEINEKLF
>-|TRBJ1-3|TRBV7-2
ASSLLVAISGNTIY
>TRBD1|TRBJ2-7|TRBV10-3
ASRRSGQGSEQY
>TRBD2|TRBJ2-1|TRBV6-1
ASKRAGGDNEQF
>-|TRBJ1-5|TRBV12-5
ASGSERDKKQPQH
>-|TRBJ2-1|TRBV11-3
ASSLQGHEQF
>TRBD2|TRBJ2-7|TRBV4-3
ASSQGRTSGGRSLGQY
>TRBD2|TRBJ2-3|TRBV10-2
ASSEIAGGPTDTQY
>TRBD2|TRBJ2-4|TRBV5-6
ASSLSLAGDLAKNIQY
>TRBD2|TRBJ2-1|TRBV15
ATSRETSGRGSYNEQF
>-|TRBJ2-7|TRBV7-8
ASSLAPQGSSYEQY
>TRBD1|TRBJ1-1|TRBV4-1
ASSLRTGGTEAF
>-|TRBJ2-1|TRBV10-3
AISELTIDRPHNEQF
>TRBD2|TRBJ2-3|TRBV5-1
ASSYAGGSGTDTQY
>TRBD2|TRBJ2-1|TRBV28
ASSLDSLAGGDNEQF
>-|TRBJ2-5|TRBV6-1
ASSDPVSETQY
>-|TRBJ1-1|TRBV2
ASSSGGNTEAF
>TRBD2|TRBJ2-3|TRBV28
ASSLSLSGRGTDTQY
>-|TRBJ2-2|TRBV13
ASTTGGWELF
>TRBD1|TRBJ1-2|TRBV15
ATSRQTGRNGYT
>-|TRBJ2-2|TRBV14
ASSQEFRTLGDTGELF
>-|TRBJ1-2|TRBV18
ASSPPSLADSGYT
>-|TRBJ2-1|TRBV4-3
ASSQDVEVVEQF
>-|TRBJ1-1|TRBV5-1
ASSWALTGVNTEAF
>TRBD2|TRBJ2-1|TRBV5-4
ASSLGTSGDNEQF
>TRBD1|TRBJ1-6|TRBV6-6
ASKLQGNSPLH
>TRBD1|TRBJ1-5|TRBV19
ASSNWDRGISNQPQH
>TRBD1|TRBJ2-1|TRBV2
ARESGTDDNEQF
>-|TRBJ2-6|TRBV18
ASSPPRTGANVLT
>TRBD1|TRBJ1-2|TRBV6-5
ASSLLGQPGYT